This T cell receptor (beta chain) was observed in a study of identical twins. Study-level findings and limits: The study found excess low generation probability among twin-shared out-of-frame alpha sequences.

With template switching, a universal primer site was added, and the cDNA carried unique molecular identifiers. Via MiXCR, TCRdb re-called the 5' RACE reads, giving one row per CDR3 protein. The sample carries 700,000 or so distinct CDR3 sequences, 8% to 9% recorded once. The germline CDR1 and CDR2 sequences are SGHDN and FVKESK. The CDR3 extends over 16 amino acids. V gave up 4 bases and J gave up 7 bases, with 19 bases separating them. This clonotype was observed at least ten times. The antigen is unknown. Separately, the same data were catalogued under a study of yellow fever vaccine responses in identical twins. That report notes: Twins' vaccine T cell response reportedly seemed partly convergent, partly personalized.

The source is a woman between 18 and 29 years old in good health. Material: PBMCs. This sequence joins TRBV14 and TRBJ2-2; D assignment may be TRBD1 or TRBD2 (5 bases each). CDR3 DNA: TGTGCCAGCAGCCTCAATACCGGGACCCGAGGCGGGGAGCTGTTTTTT. It translates to CASSLNTGTRGGELFF.